This T cell receptor beta chain is from a study of blood T cell repertoires in COVID-19. About the research overall: The United States, Italy and Spain supplied acute and convalescent COVID-19 samples. T cells, B-cell-depleted T cells, or PBMCs provided the cDNA or gDNA that served as material.

V lost 7 bases, J lost 5 bases, and 15 bases lay in between. Germline assignment: CDR1 MNHEY and CDR2 SVGAGI. This CDR3 is 13 amino acids long. This clone was counted between two and nine times. Authors' data handling: Counts of nucleated cells, estimated from reference gene primer amplification, were obtained. Clones were sequenced by immunoSEQ multiplex PCR, and TCRdb holds only the in-frame ones, with some missing. For V, J and clone size, that table is used; D and trimming come from the DNA. The data contain 95,000 to 110,000 clones, approximately 84% of them seen just once; the ten biggest clones take up 10% to 15%.

The V call is TRBV6-5, the J call TRBJ2-7, with a weak D call TRBD1 (6 bases). The sequence derives from a human donor in a cohort sampled during active or convalescent COVID-19. Sequenced material: peripheral blood. The CDR3 DNA sequence: TGTGCCAGCACACTACAGGGAAGCGACGAGCAGTACTTC. It specifies CASTLQGSDEQYF.